Shown below are 18 T cell receptor beta chains from a single sample sequenced in a study of T cell changes during pregnancy in multiple sclerosis. Only in-frame clones appear in the TCRdb table, and some are missing; sequencing was by immunoSEQ multiplex PCR. The sample carries approximately 27,000 clones, roughly 91% recorded once. The material was CD8+ T cells from peripheral blood mononuclear cells, obtained before pregnancy. These receptors were obtained from a female donor with multiple sclerosis, enrolled in a pregnancy study.

The rearrangement links TRBV30 to TRBJ2-1; D perhaps matches TRBD2 (6 bases). V was shortened by 2 bases and J by 9 bases, with 8 bases between the two germline ends. Looked up from germline, CDR1 is GTSNPN and CDR2 is SVGIG (reference sequence). The CDR3 runs to 11 residues. The CDR3 loop reads CAWSWRGEQFF. As DNA, the CDR3 is TGTGCCTGGAGTTGGCGGGGTGAGCAGTTCTTC.

The chain employs TRBV9 and TRBJ2-5, with 14 bases that match TRBD2. The CDR3 has 15 residues. The germline gives CDR1 SGDLS, CDR2 YYNGEE. Germline trimming cut 3 bases from V and 5 bases from J; bases unmatched to any gene: 3. CDR3 in DNA: TGTGCCAGCAGCGCGGGACTAGCGGGGGTGGAGACCCAGTACTTC. Amino acid sequence: CASSAGLAGVETQYF.

The V gene is TRBV30, the J gene TRBJ1-1; D gene ambiguous. The CDR3 extends over 13 amino acids. V lost 5 bases to trimming and J lost 4 bases, with 14 bases between them. In germline, CDR1 is GTSNPN, CDR2 SVGIG (reference sequence). CDR3 bases: TGTGCCTGGGTTTCGAGGGCTTTCACTGAAGCTTTCTTT. The encoded protein is CAWVSRAFTEAFF. Full variable domain (outside the CDR3, taken from reference TRBV30 and TRBJ1-1): SQTIHQWPATLVQPVGSPLSLECTVEGTSNPNLYWYRQAAGRGLQLLFYSVGIGQISSEVPQNLSASRPQDRQFILSSKKLLLSDSGFYLCAWVSRAFTEAFFGQGTRLTVV.

In DNA form, the CDR3 reads TGCGCCAGCAGCCTCACAGGGGATGCCAAAAACATTCAGTACTTC. It codes for CASSLTGDAKNIQYF. The genes are TRBV4-3 and TRBJ2-4; TRBD1 matches at 7 bases. This CDR3 is 15 amino acids long. V was pared by 4 bases and J by 1 base, with 4 bases of the junction left unmatched. Germline V lookup: CDR1 LGHNA, CDR2 YSLEER.

The V and J genes are TRBV5-6 and TRBJ2-1; tentative D call: TRBD1 (5 bases). The CDR3 runs 15 residues. Germline loops: CDR1 SGHDT, CDR2 YYEEEE. Trimming pared 0 bases from V and 5 bases from J, leaving 12 bases between. This chain's CDR3 is CASSLGGSWDNEQFF. CDR3 DNA: TGTGCCAGCAGCTTGGGGGGCTCATGGGACAATGAGCAGTTCTTC.

The gene calls are TRBV11-2 and TRBJ1-6; D ambiguous. The V end lost 1 base, the J end lost 7 bases, and 11 bases lay between the germline ends. This CDR3 has 15 residues. Germline CDR1 reads SGHAT; CDR2 reads FQNNGV. This CDR3 reads CASSLVLTGNSPLHF. The DNA of the CDR3 is TGTGCCAGCAGCTTAGTTTTGACGGGGAATTCACCCCTCCACTTT.

This chain uses TRBV28 with TRBJ2-4; TRBD2 agrees at 9 bases. J gave up 10 bases and V 10 bases, and 8 bases lay outside the gene matches. Germline-derived CDR1 and CDR2 are MDHEN and SYDVKM. The CDR3 extends over 12 amino acids. This chain's CDR3 is CATETTSGIQYF. The CDR3 DNA reads TGTGCCACCGAAACGACTAGCGGAATTCAGTACTTC.

This clone was observed once. J is TRBJ2-7 and V is TRBV5-4; TRBD1 agrees at 8 bases. V lost 6 bases to trimming and J lost 6 bases; unmatched junction nucleotides: 8. Germline CDR1 SGHNT, CDR2 YYREEE (reference sequence). The CDR3 has 13 amino acids. The CDR3 bases are TGTGCCAGCAACCGGGACAGGATGAGCGAGCAGTACTTC. Its protein is CASNRDRMSEQYF.

The genes are TRBV7-8 and TRBJ1-1; D might be TRBD1 (5 bases). Trimming removed 10 bases at V and 1 base at J, with 13 bases between. This CDR3 region has 13 residues. Germline CDR1 SGHVS, CDR2 FQNEAQ. DNA for the CDR3: TGTGCCACCAATACAGGAAGGAACACTGAAGCTTTCTTT. Translating gives CATNTGRNTEAFF. Supplemented by reference TRBV7-8 and TRBJ1-1, the full variable domain reads GAGVSQSPRYKVAKRGQDVALRCDPISGHVSLFWYQQALGQGPEFLTYFQNEAQLDKSGLPSDRFFAERPEGSVSTLKIQRTQQEDSAVYLCATNTGRNTEAFFGQGTRLTVV.

This sequence joins TRBV27 and TRBJ2-7, with 13 bases identical to TRBD2. There are 16 residues in the CDR3. The J segment lost 2 bases and the V segment lost 3 bases, leaving 4 bases of the junction unmatched. CDR1 is MNHEY and CDR2 is SMNVEV in the germline V gene (reference sequence). The CDR3, as DNA: TGTGCCAGCAGTTTGCTTACTAGCGGGGGGGCCTACGAGCAGTACTTC. Its translation is CASSLLTSGGAYEQYF.

The chain joins TRBV22-1 to TRBJ1-4. TRBV22-1 is a pseudogene locus. The CDR3 is 17 amino acids. CDR3 bases: TGTCCTGGGAGTACCGACCGGGAGACGGGCCATAATGAAAAACTGTTTTTT. It specifies CPGSTDRETGHNEKLFF.

This chain uses TRBV6-6 with TRBJ1-6, with no clear D. CDR1 MNHNY and CDR2 SVGAGI come from the germline V gene (reference sequence). This CDR3 spans 16 amino acids. V was trimmed by 0 bases and J by 8 bases, leaving 14 bases between them. The CDR3 sequence: CASSYSEEVLDSPLHF. The CDR3 coding sequence is TGTGCCAGCAGTTACTCGGAGGAGGTTTTGGATTCACCCCTCCACTTT.

The V and J genes are TRBV7-8 and TRBJ2-1, with D unresolved. Between the trimmed V and J ends, which lost 2 bases and 0 bases, there was a span of 17 bases. The germline gives CDR1 SGHVS, CDR2 FQNEAQ. The CDR3 is 18 residues long. CDR3 sequence reads: CASSLSLVGGSSYNEQFF. As DNA, the CDR3 is TGTGCCAGCAGCTTAAGTCTTGTCGGCGGTAGCTCCTACAATGAGCAGTTCTTC.

The chain uses TRBV9 and TRBJ2-1; tentative D call: TRBD1 (6 bases). V lost 1 base and J 3 bases, leaving 11 bases between the germline ends. The CDR3 loop spans 15 amino acids. From germline, CDR1 is SGDLS and CDR2 YYNGEE. This chain's CDR3 is CASSVSGQIYNEQFF. CDR3 bases: TGTGCCAGCAGCGTATCCGGACAGATCTACAATGAGCAGTTCTTC.

The rearrangement links TRBV19 to TRBJ2-7, with TRBD1 matching over 9 bases. The germline V gene encodes CDR1 LNHDA and CDR2 SQIVND (reference sequence). J lost 4 bases, V lost 5 bases, and 9 bases had no gene match. CDR3 size: 15 residues. CDR3 DNA sequence: TGTGCCAGTAGTTTTCCGGGACAGGGCACGTACGAGCAGTACTTC. Translation gives CASSFPGQGTYEQYF. Based on the CDR3 plus reference TRBV19 and TRBJ2-7, the full variable domain is DGGITQSPKYLFRKEGQNVTLSCEQNLNHDAMYWYRQDPGQGLRLIYYSQIVNDFQKGDIAEGYSVSREKKESFPLTVTSAQKNPTAFYLCASSFPGQGTYEQYFGPGTRLTVT.

The chain has TRBV30 and TRBJ1-2; the match to TRBD1 covers 9 bases. This CDR3 is 12 amino acids long. CDR1 and CDR2 (germline): GTSNPN, SVGIG (reference sequence). J gave up 5 bases and V 5 bases, and 3 bases lay outside the gene matches. The CDR3 DNA reads as TGTGCCTGGGACGACAGGGGGTATGGCTACACCTTC. Translating gives CAWDDRGYGYTF.

This chain connects TRBV10-3 to TRBJ1-3, with D maybe TRBD1 (6 bases). CDR1 is ENHRY and CDR2 is SYGVKD in the germline V gene. The CDR3 is 15 amino acids. Trimming took off 10 bases at V and 1 base at J, with 17 bases between the two ends. For the CDR3, the DNA is TGTGCCACCGCGCAACAGGGCCATTCTGGAAACACCATATATTTT. Protein product: CATAQQGHSGNTIYF.

The chain uses TRBV7-9 and TRBJ1-1, with 7 bases lining up with TRBD1. This CDR3 is 17 amino acids long. V gave up 5 bases and J gave up 0 bases; unmatched junction bases: 12. The germline V gene has CDR1 SEHNR and CDR2 FQNEAQ (reference sequence). CDR3 coding DNA: TGTGCCAGCAGCCCCCCGGTCGGGACAGCTCTGAACACTGAAGCTTTCTTT. Translating gives CASSPPVGTALNTEAFF.